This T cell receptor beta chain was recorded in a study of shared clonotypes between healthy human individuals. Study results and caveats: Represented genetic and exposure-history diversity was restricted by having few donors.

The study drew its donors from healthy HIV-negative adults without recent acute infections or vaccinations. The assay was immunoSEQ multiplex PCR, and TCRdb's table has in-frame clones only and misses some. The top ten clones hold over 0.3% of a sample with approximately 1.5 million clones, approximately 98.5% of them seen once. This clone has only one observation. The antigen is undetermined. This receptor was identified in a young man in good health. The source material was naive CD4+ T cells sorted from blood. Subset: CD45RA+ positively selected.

The CDR3 nucleotides read TGTGCCATCAGTGGTACAGGGGGCCTTTACGAGCAGTACTTC. This codes for CAISGTGGLYEQYF. The chain links TRBV10-3 to TRBJ2-7; TRBD1 aligns across 9 bases. There are 14 residues in the CDR3. J was trimmed by 4 bases and V by 4 bases; bases with no gene match: 5. CDR1 and CDR2 from the germline V gene are ENHRY and SYGVKD.